This passage covers 30 T cell receptor beta chains from one sample sequenced in a study of blood T cell repertoires in COVID-19 (dated by TCRdb to the early 2020s). Preparation of the library involved the immunoSEQ multiplex PCR assay. The table was pulled from immuneACCESS by TCRdb, which kept in-frame rearrangements only. Such tables lose some clones; where checked, under half of the loss comes from unresolved V genes, and the rest has no known cause. The sample includes under 300,000 clones, with 80% to 90% observed a single time. The ten largest clones represent 2.5% to 4% of the sample. The material sequenced was PBMCs or T cells enriched from blood (not recorded which). The source of these receptors is a woman aged 40 to 49 who had been exposed to COVID-19.

The chain joins TRBV19 to TRBJ1-4; the D gene is possibly TRBD1 (6 bases). Germline lookup yields CDR1 LNHDA and CDR2 SQIVND (reference sequence). The CDR3 contains 11 residues. Here the CDR3 reads CAAGVNEKLFF. In DNA form, the CDR3 reads TGTGCTGCAGGGGTTAATGAAAAACTGTTTTTT.

CDR3 residues: CASKNRLQGAYQPQHF. Here the CDR3 DNA reads TGTGCCAGCAAAAACAGGCTCCAGGGGGCTTATCAGCCCCAGCATTTT. This chain links TRBV6-9 with TRBJ1-5; TRBD1 matches at 8 bases. Trimming cost V 7 bases and J 5 bases; bases outside gene matches: 13. The CDR3 is made up of 16 amino acids. Germline V CDR1 and CDR2: MNHGY, SVAAGI.

The gene calls are TRBV19 and TRBJ2-2, with 8 bases lining up with TRBD1. The CDR3 is 16 residues long. The ends lost 4 bases at V and 5 bases at J; junction bases unmatched: 9. Germline V gene data show CDR1 as LNHDA and CDR2 as SQIVND (reference sequence). CDR3 residues: CASSTSTGAWTGELFF. The CDR3, as DNA: TGTGCCAGTAGTACGTCGACAGGGGCTTGGACCGGGGAGCTGTTTTTT.

The chain carries TRBV7-2 and TRBJ1-3; D gene ambiguous. The germline V gene encodes CDR1 SGHTA and CDR2 FQGNSA. V dropped 5 bases and J dropped 0 bases, with 17 bases sitting between them. The CDR3 consists of 17 residues. The CDR3 nucleotides are TGTGCCAGCAGCCTTTATGGTTCGCGGAGCTCTGGAAACACCATATATTTT. Translated, it gives CASSLYGSRSSGNTIYF. The variable domain in full, with the rest retrieved from reference TRBV7-2 and TRBJ1-3, is GAGVSQSPSNKVTEKGKDVELRCDPISGHTALYWYRQSLGQGLEFLIYFQGNSAPDKSGLPSDRFSAERTGGSVSTLTIQRTQQEDSAVYLCASSLYGSRSSGNTIYFGEGSWLTVV.

V gene TRBV7-2 combines with J gene TRBJ1-1; 7 bases align to TRBD1. CDR3 size: 14 residues. The germline gives CDR1 SGHTA, CDR2 FQGNSA. V trimming: 1 base; J trimming: 1 base; junction bases outside the gene matches: 0. CDR3 sequence: CASSLEGANTEAFF. The CDR3, as DNA: TGTGCCAGCAGCTTAGAGGGGGCGAACACTGAAGCTTTCTTT.

J is TRBJ1-2 and V is TRBV6-5; the D is unclear. Trimming cost V 8 bases and J 7 bases, with 17 bases left between them. The CDR3 has 13 residues. Germline V gives CDR1 MNHEY, CDR2 SVGAGI. This CDR3 is CASRITGLGGYTF. The CDR3 bases are TGTGCCAGCCGTATTACGGGATTGGGTGGCTACACCTTC.

The CDR3 DNA sequence: TGCGCCAGCAGCCCCCAACTAGCGGGGGAGCAGTACTTC. It specifies CASSPQLAGEQYF. The rearrangement joins TRBV5-1 to TRBJ2-7, with 10 nucleotides matching TRBD2. CDR1 is SGHRS, CDR2 YFSETQ, per germline. The length of the CDR3 is 13 residues. Germline trimming cut 4 bases from V and 7 bases from J; bases unmatched to any gene: 5. Drawing the rest from reference TRBV5-1 and TRBJ2-7, the complete variable domain is KAGVTQTPRYLIKTRGQQVTLSCSPISGHRSVSWYQQTPGQGLQFLFEYFSETQRNKGNFPGRFSGRQFSNSRSEMNVSTLELGDSALYLCASSPQLAGEQYFGPGTRLTVT.

CDR3 region: CATWGDRDDDTQYF. The DNA for the CDR3 is TGTGCCACCTGGGGGGACAGGGACGATGATACGCAGTATTTT. The chain is built from TRBV19 and TRBJ2-3; 9 positions match TRBD1. The trim removed 10 bases at V and 6 bases at J, leaving 11 bases unmatched. This CDR3 is 14 amino acids long. The germline CDR1 and CDR2 sequences are LNHDA and SQIVND (reference sequence).

The chain couples TRBV7-9 to TRBJ2-6; TRBD1 agrees at 9 bases. Per the germline V gene, CDR1 is SEHNR and CDR2 is FQNEAQ (reference sequence). The CDR3 has 17 amino acids. J lost 12 bases, V lost 3 bases, and 15 bases had no gene match. In DNA, the CDR3 is TGTGCCAGCAGCTTTCAAGGACAGGGGCTAGGCTCGGCCGTCCTGACTTTC. This sequence encodes CASSFQGQGLGSAVLTF.

The rearrangement uses TRBV7-9 and TRBJ2-5, with 8 bases identical to TRBD1. The CDR3 extends over 15 amino acids. Germline loops: CDR1 SEHNR, CDR2 FQNEAQ (reference sequence). The J segment lost 5 bases and the V segment lost 0 bases, leaving 5 bases of the junction unmatched. CDR3 sequence reads: CASSLAQGAAETQYF. CDR3 nucleotides: TGTGCCAGCAGCTTAGCCCAGGGGGCGGCCGAGACCCAGTACTTC.

The chain joins TRBV6-5 to TRBJ2-7, with D perhaps matching TRBD2 (6 bases). V gave up 4 bases and J gave up 5 bases, with 21 bases separating them. The CDR3 has 16 amino acids. Germline lookup yields CDR1 MNHEY and CDR2 SVGAGI. CDR3 residues: CASSFNSGPGVHEQYF. CDR3 nucleotides: TGTGCCAGCAGTTTTAACTCTGGCCCGGGGGTCCACGAGCAGTACTTC.

This clone occurred once. This chain uses TRBV3-1 (or the pseudogene TRBV3-2) with TRBJ1-1, with 10 positions matching TRBD1. The CDR3 loop spans 16 amino acids. The junction had 11 bases not matched to a gene; V was cut back by 6 bases and J by 4 bases. Germline CDR1 and CDR2: LGHDT and YNNKEL (reference sequence). The CDR3: CASRARGTGVGTEAFF. The CDR3, as DNA: TGTGCCAGCAGGGCGCGAGGGACAGGGGTTGGCACTGAAGCTTTCTTT.

The chain employs TRBV6-6 and TRBJ1-5, with 9 bases that match TRBD1. The length of the CDR3 is 15 residues. V lost 5 bases and J lost 4; bases outside the gene matches: 6. Germline loops: CDR1 MNHNY, CDR2 SVGAGI (reference sequence). The CDR3 sequence is CASSLNRGRNQPQHF. As DNA, the CDR3 is TGTGCCAGCAGTCTTAACAGGGGGCGGAATCAGCCCCAGCATTTT.

The genes are TRBV10-3 and TRBJ2-2, with D perhaps matching TRBD1 (6 bases). This CDR3 has 12 residues. V was cut by 6 bases and J by 5 bases, with 7 bases left in between. Looked up from germline, CDR1 is ENHRY and CDR2 is SYGVKD. This CDR3 reads CAIRDRTGELFF. CDR3 DNA sequence: TGTGCCATCAGGGACAGAACCGGGGAGCTGTTTTTT.

This clone was observed a few times. The V call is TRBV6-5, the J call TRBJ2-5; D might be TRBD1 (7 bases). Trimming cost V 7 bases and J 9 bases, with 24 bases left between them. Germline V lookup: CDR1 MNHEY, CDR2 SVGAGI. The CDR3 spans 15 residues. DNA of the CDR3: TGTGCCAGCATTTTTCGGGCGGGACAGCTAGGGTCCCAGTACTTC. Translated, it gives CASIFRAGQLGSQYF.

The rearrangement uses TRBV3-1 (or the pseudogene TRBV3-2) and TRBJ1-2; possible D gene TRBD1, 6 bases. This CDR3 contains 15 residues. V lost 5 bases and J lost 4, with 17 bases in between. CDR1 is LGHDT, CDR2 YNNKEL, per germline (reference sequence). CDR3 DNA sequence: TGTGCCAGCAGCAACGGGATCGGGACACCCTATGGCTACACCTTC. This sequence encodes CASSNGIGTPYGYTF.

This rearrangement joins TRBV7-8 to TRBJ2-7; possibly TRBD2 for D (7 bases). Germline V lookup: CDR1 SGHVS, CDR2 FQNEAQ. CDR3 length equals 16 residues. Trimming cost V 4 bases and J 3 bases, with 19 bases left between them. In nucleotides, the CDR3 is TGTGCCAGCAGCTCGGCCCCGGGGGGCGGTAGCTACGAGCAGTACTTC. Protein sequence: CASSSAPGGGSYEQYF.

The J gene is TRBJ1-2, the V gene TRBV19; TRBD1 is a possible D gene (6 bases). CDR1 LNHDA and CDR2 SQIVND come from the germline V gene (reference sequence). V was trimmed by 7 bases and J by 2 bases, leaving 14 bases between them. The CDR3 extends over 14 amino acids. The CDR3: CASTRSQGNYGYTF. CDR3 nucleotides: TGTGCCAGTACTCGCTCTCAGGGGAACTATGGCTACACCTTC.

J is TRBJ1-5 and V is TRBV19; 7 bases line up with TRBD1. V shed 5 bases and J 2 bases; nucleotides not matched to a gene: 9. Germline CDR1 reads LNHDA; CDR2 reads SQIVND (reference sequence). This CDR3 spans 16 amino acids. CDR3 region: CASSYGQVRGNQPQHF. The CDR3 region has the DNA TGTGCCAGTAGTTACGGACAGGTGCGAGGCAATCAGCCCCAGCATTTT.

CDR3 protein: CASMRGTGYSPLHF. CDR3 coding DNA: TGTGCCAGTATGAGAGGGACAGGGTATTCACCCCTCCACTTT. The chain carries TRBV19 and TRBJ1-6; the match to TRBD1 covers 9 bases. Germline CDR1 reads LNHDA; CDR2 reads SQIVND (reference sequence). The CDR3 totals 14 residues. After removal of 7 bases from V and 8 bases from J, the junction contained 6 bases not matched to a gene.

The chain uses TRBV28 and TRBJ1-2, with D unclear. The CDR3 contains 16 residues. Trimming removed 3 bases from V and 3 bases from J, with 17 bases in between. Per the germline V gene, CDR1 is MDHEN and CDR2 is SYDVKM. As DNA, the CDR3 is TGTGCCAGCAGTTTTACCCTCCGCTGGCCCGACTATGGCTACACCTTC. It specifies CASSFTLRWPDYGYTF.

The genes are TRBV5-8 and TRBJ2-3; 15 bases align to TRBD2. Germline lookup yields CDR1 SGHTS and CDR2 YDEGEE. This CDR3 has 16 amino acids. Trimming cost V 4 bases and J 3 bases; bases outside gene matches: 3. CDR3 amino acids: CASSPGLAGGTDTQYF. The CDR3 DNA reads TGTGCCAGCAGCCCCGGACTAGCGGGGGGGACAGATACGCAGTATTTT.

The chain carries TRBV21-1 and TRBJ2-7; TRBD2, the D gene given by the table, was not confirmed from the DNA. TRBV21-1 is reported as a pseudogene. CDR3 size: 17 residues. The DNA for the CDR3 is TGTGCCAGCAGCAAAGGGGGTAGCGGGAGGGCCGCTTACGAGCAGTACGTC. Translation gives CASSKGGSGRAAYEQYV.

With regard to this clone: Relative to the germline gene, one junction end is altered; a read error may explain this. The genes are TRBV5-1 and TRBJ2-5; TRBD2 matches 12 bases. CDR3 length: 17 amino acids. Germline values: CDR1 SGHRS, CDR2 YFSETQ. The CDR3 here is CASSLSPSGRAGETQYF. In nucleotides, the CDR3 is TGTGCCAGCAGCTTGTCCCCTAGCGGGAGGGCCGGAGAGACCCAGTACTTC.

The gene calls are TRBV10-3 and TRBJ1-5; 8 bases are a match to TRBD1. This CDR3 is 15 amino acids long. Germline V gene sequence: CDR1 ENHRY, CDR2 SYGVKD. V shed 0 bases, J shed 2 bases, and the junction held 0 bases outside the gene matches. CDR3 sequence (DNA): TGTGCCATCAGTGAGTCGGGACAGGGCAATCAGCCCCAGCATTTT. This gives the protein CAISESGQGNQPQHF.

V is TRBV19 and J is TRBJ2-1, with 10 bases aligning to TRBD2. V shed 5 bases, J shed 6 bases, and the junction held 7 bases outside the gene matches. The CDR3 runs 15 residues. Per germline, CDR1 LNHDA and CDR2 SQIVND (reference sequence). CDR3 sequence reads: CASSVRTSGANEQFF. CDR3 nucleotide sequence: TGTGCCAGTAGTGTTAGGACTAGCGGAGCCAATGAGCAGTTCTTC. The whole variable domain, remainder taken from reference TRBV19 and TRBJ2-1, is DGGITQSPKYLFRKEGQNVTLSCEQNLNHDAMYWYRQDPGQGLRLIYYSQIVNDFQKGDIAEGYSVSREKKESFPLTVTSAQKNPTAFYLCASSVRTSGANEQFFGPGTRLTVL.

The chain links TRBV3-1 (or the pseudogene TRBV3-2) to TRBJ2-3; tentatively, D is TRBD2 (6 bases). V lost 0 bases and J 3 bases, leaving 16 bases between the germline ends. The CDR3 is 17 amino acids. Germline lookup yields CDR1 LGHDT and CDR2 YNNKEL (reference sequence). Here the CDR3 reads CASSQEGRKRGTDTQYF. For the CDR3, the DNA is TGTGCCAGCAGCCAAGAGGGCAGGAAACGGGGGACAGATACGCAGTATTTT.

Details on this clone: Germline is not matched at one junction end, which may reflect a read error. In DNA form, the CDR3 reads TGTGCCAGCAGCTACGACATCGGGGGGACAGGGCAGGGTGAGCAGTTCTTC. It encodes CASSYDIGGTGQGEQFF. The V gene is TRBV5-1, the J gene TRBJ2-1, with 9 bases that match TRBD1. CDR3 length: 17 residues. Germline V gene data show CDR1 as SGHRS and CDR2 as YFSETQ.

The J gene is TRBJ1-1, the V gene TRBV6-5, with D unresolved. CDR1 is MNHEY and CDR2 is SVGAGI in the germline V gene. V lost 0 bases and J 2 bases, leaving 13 bases between the germline ends. The CDR3 length is 16 residues. CDR3 region: CASSYSIGVLNTEAFF. In DNA form, the CDR3 reads TGTGCCAGCAGTTACTCGATCGGGGTGCTAAACACTGAAGCTTTCTTT.

The genes are TRBV29-1 and TRBJ1-1, with unresolved D. V was clipped by 3 bases and J by 4 bases, with 18 bases between them. The CDR3 has 15 residues. Germline CDR1 and CDR2: SQVTM and ANQGSEA. The CDR3 coding sequence is TGCAGCGTTGAGCTTCTCGGCACCCGGGGCACTGAAGCTTTCTTT. Translated, it gives CSVELLGTRGTEAFF.